Described below is a single T cell receptor (beta chain) sequence and its context. The antigen remains unidentified. The sample is drawn from a study of cytomegalovirus exposure and HLA in healthy donors. The PCR made use of 60 Vbeta and 13 Jbeta primers. Original processing notes: Approximately 9.9 million of 80 million or so unique TCR beta chains were shared, per a later count. Profiling relied on immunoSEQ multiplex PCR, and the TCRdb table lists in-frame clones only, not all of them. D and trimming were read from the DNA, whereas the V and J calls and clone size are those reported in that table. The sample holds about 200,000 clones; roughly 80% are singletons and the top ten take approximately 0.22%. Study-wide findings and caveats: Reports described diagnosis of cytomegalovirus status by the classifier as highly specific and sensitive.

This CDR3 spans 14 amino acids. V lost 3 bases, J lost 6 bases, and 12 bases lay in between. Germline CDR1 is SSHAT and CDR2 is FNYEAQ (reference sequence). V is TRBV7-7 and J is TRBJ1-5; maybe TRBD1 (6 bases). Input material: PBMCs. This receptor was taken from a girl aged 2 to 10 in good health and CMV-seronegative. CDR3 bases: TGTGCCAGCAGCTTCGCGGGGGGCGGTCAGCCCCAGCATTTT. Protein: CASSFAGGGQPQHF.